Listed below are T cell receptor beta chains from one sample, sequenced in a study of blood T cells in healthy people across ages. MiXCR, run by TCRdb on the 5' RACE reads, gives a single entry per CDR3 protein. The data hold 600,000 to 800,000 distinct CDR3 sequences, with under 25% observed a single time. Source material: blood. The source is a man aged 65 to 85 in good health. Both conserved end residues are part of each CDR3. A D gene is named only where the DNA matches it firmly. Expanded clones get a size class; other rows say once, few or many, or leave the size out.

V	D	size	J	CDR3	DNA
TRBV5-1	TRBD1	few	TRBJ2-7	CASSYDRGSYEQYF	TGCGCCAGCAGCTATGACAGGGGCTCCTACGAGCAGTACTTC
TRBV7-9	.	.	TRBJ2-7	CASTYTGPQGYEQYF	TGTGCCAGCACATACACAGGACCCCAAGGCTACGAGCAGTACTTC
TRBV28	TRBD2	.	TRBJ2-3	CASSLRGGSGRTQYF	TGTGCCAGCAGTCTCCGGGGCGGGAGTGGGCGTACGCAGTATTTT
TRBV7-2	.	.	TRBJ2-1	CASSLEVRQEQFF	TGTGCCAGCAGCTTAGAGGTTAGGCAGGAGCAGTTCTTC
TRBV20-1	.	.	TRBJ1-5	CSASRGSNQPQHF	TGCAGTGCTAGCCGGGGGAGCAATCAGCCCCAGCATTTT
TRBV12-3/TRBV12-4	.	few	TRBJ2-1	CASSSRGRYNEQFF	TGTGCCAGCAGTTCTAGGGGGAGGTACAATGAGCAGTTCTTC
TRBV5-5	.	few	TRBJ2-7	CASSFGGTPTYEQYF	TGTGCCAGCAGCTTTGGAGGGACACCGACGTACGAGCAGTACTTC
TRBV3-1	.	few	TRBJ1-2	CASSSAPTSYGYTF	TGTGCCAGCAGCTCCGCCCCAACGAGCTATGGCTACACCTTC
TRBV4-3	.	few	TRBJ1-3	CASSQALSGNTIYF	TGCGCCAGCAGCCAAGCTCTCTCGGGAAACACCATATATTTT
TRBV5-1	.	few	TRBJ2-5	CASSETNLQETQYF	TGCGCCAGCAGCGAGACTAATCTCCAAGAGACCCAGTACTTC
TRBV12-3/TRBV12-4	.	.	TRBJ2-7	CASSFRGTTLYEQYF	TGTGCCAGCAGTTTCCGCGGGACAACCCTCTACGAGCAGTACTTC
TRBV11-2	TRBD2	few	TRBJ2-7	CASSFTSGEQYF	TGTGCCAGCAGCTTTACTAGCGGCGAGCAGTACTTC
TRBV5-5	.	.	TRBJ2-3	CASSLPTETDTQYF	TGTGCCAGCAGCCTACCCACAGAGACAGATACGCAGTATTTT
TRBV5-1	TRBD2	.	TRBJ2-7	CASSPGTSGNYEQYF	TGCGCCAGCAGCCCCGGGACTAGCGGCAACTACGAGCAGTACTTC
TRBV20-1	.	many	TRBJ2-3	CSARARPPTDTQYF	TGCAGTGCTAGAGCTCGGCCCCCCACAGATACGCAGTATTTT
TRBV5-1	.	few	TRBJ2-7	CASSLGSGAVSYEQYF	TGCGCCAGCAGCTTGGGGTCAGGGGCCGTCTCCTACGAGCAGTACTTC
TRBV19	TRBD1	few	TRBJ1-2	CASSSSGTAYGYTF	TGTGCCAGTAGTTCCTCCGGGACAGCATATGGCTACACCTTC
TRBV11-2	TRBD1	.	TRBJ1-1	CASSLVEGAFDTEAFF	TGTGCCAGCAGCTTAGTTGAGGGGGCATTTGACACTGAAGCTTTCTTT
TRBV5-1	.	few	TRBJ1-1	CASRMGGNTEAFF	TGCGCCAGCAGGATGGGCGGGAACACTGAAGCTTTCTTT
TRBV27	TRBD1	few	TRBJ2-1	CASSSGQGRSNSEQFF	TGTGCCAGCAGTTCGGGACAGGGACGAAGTAATAGTGAGCAGTTCTTC
TRBV7-9	.	.	TRBJ2-5	CASGGLPQETQYF	TGTGCCAGCGGGGGACTTCCACAAGAGACCCAGTACTTC
TRBV6-5	TRBD1	.	TRBJ2-2	CASKQGVVSTGELFF	TGTGCCAGCAAACAGGGGGTGGTTAGCACCGGGGAGCTGTTTTTT
TRBV6-1	.	few	TRBJ1-6	CASSEQGGRSPLHF	TGTGCCAGCAGTGAACAAGGGGGACGTTCACCCCTCCACTTT
TRBV29-1	.	.	TRBJ1-1	CSVGLLQPGTEAFF	TGCAGCGTGGGGTTACTTCAGCCGGGCACTGAAGCTTTCTTT
TRBV12-3/TRBV12-4	.	.	TRBJ2-5	CASSGSQSAQYF	TGTGCCAGCAGCGGGTCACAGTCGGCGCAGTACTTC
TRBV27	.	few	TRBJ1-5	CASNPAGAQSNQPQHF	TGTGCCAGCAACCCCGCAGGGGCTCAAAGCAATCAGCCCCAGCATTTT
TRBV7-3	.	many	TRBJ2-1	CASSLRSSYNEQFF	TGTGCCAGCAGCTTACGGAGCTCCTACAATGAGCAGTTCTTC
TRBV7-9	TRBD1	.	TRBJ2-5	CASSVTGVETQYF	TGTGCCAGCAGCGTGACAGGGGTGGAGACCCAGTACTTC
TRBV5-1	.	many	TRBJ2-4	CASSLDSRGDIQYF	TGCGCCAGCAGCTTGGACTCCCGAGGGGACATTCAGTACTTC
TRBV25-1	TRBD2	once	TRBJ2-4	CASSHSGRGAKNIQYF	TGTGCCAGCAGCCATAGCGGGCGGGGGGCCAAAAACATTCAGTACTTC
TRBV3-1	TRBD2	.	TRBJ2-1	CASSQTDGRLKEQFF	TGTGCCAGCAGCCAAACGGACGGGAGGCTTAAGGAACAGTTCTTC
TRBV7-3	.	.	TRBJ2-1	CASSLLGTEYNEQFF	TGTGCCAGCAGCTTATTAGGGACGGAATACAATGAGCAGTTCTTC
TRBV7-9	.	.	TRBJ2-7	CASSPLDNRVYEQHF	TGTGCCAGCAGCCCCCTGGACAATAGGGTCTACGAGCAGCACTTC
TRBV7-2	.	.	TRBJ2-7	CASSLQGGFGAYEQYF	TGTGCCAGCAGCTTACAGGGGGGGTTCGGGGCCTACGAGCAGTACTTC
TRBV10-3	TRBD1	.	TRBJ2-7	CAISDYQGAGEQYF	TGTGCCATCAGTGATTACCAGGGGGCAGGCGAGCAGTACTTC
TRBV20-1	TRBD2	.	TRBJ2-7	CSAKREVSYEQYF	TGCAGTGCTAAGCGGGAGGTCTCCTACGAGCAGTACTTC
TRBV6-5	TRBD2	.	TRBJ2-7	CASSYGLAGYEQYF	TGTGCCAGCAGTTACGGACTAGCGGGCTACGAGCAGTACTTC
TRBV24-1	.	.	TRBJ2-3	CATAGGSGTDTQYF	TGTGCCACCGCTGGGGGTAGCGGCACAGATACGCAGTATTTT
TRBV14	.	.	TRBJ2-1	CASSHWGSSYNEQFF	TGTGCCAGCAGCCACTGGGGGAGCTCCTACAATGAGCAGTTCTTC